This T cell receptor (beta chain) derives from a study of blood T cell repertoires in COVID-19. Profiling relied on immunoSEQ multiplex PCR, and the TCRdb table lists in-frame clones only, not all of them. The sample lists about 59,000 clones; 65% to 90% were seen once. The trim removed 2 bases at V and 0 bases at J, leaving 9 bases unmatched. In germline, CDR1 is SNHLY, CDR2 FYNNEI. CDR3 size: 17 residues. This chain links TRBV2 with TRBJ1-1; 7 bases map to TRBD1. The TCR was taken from a woman of 80 years or more with active or convalescent COVID-19. The sequencing input was peripheral blood. CDR3 region: CASSEKGTVLVNTEAFF. The CDR3 coding sequence is TGTGCCAGCAGTGAAAAAGGGACAGTACTGGTGAACACTGAAGCTTTCTTT.